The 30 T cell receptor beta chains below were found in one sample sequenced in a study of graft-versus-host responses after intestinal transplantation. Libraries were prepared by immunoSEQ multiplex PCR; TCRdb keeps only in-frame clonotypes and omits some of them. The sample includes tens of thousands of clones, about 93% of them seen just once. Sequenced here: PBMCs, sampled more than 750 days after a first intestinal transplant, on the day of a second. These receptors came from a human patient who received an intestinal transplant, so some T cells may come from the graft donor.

CDR3 protein: CASSLVGQRIYGYTF. The CDR3, as DNA: TGTGCCAGCAGCTTAGTGGGACAGAGAATCTATGGCTACACCTTC. This rearrangement joins TRBV7-9 to TRBJ1-2, with 7 positions matching TRBD1. The germline V gene has CDR1 SEHNR and CDR2 FQNEAQ (reference sequence). The length of the CDR3 is 15 residues. V gave up 1 base and J gave up 4 bases; unmatched junction bases: 6.

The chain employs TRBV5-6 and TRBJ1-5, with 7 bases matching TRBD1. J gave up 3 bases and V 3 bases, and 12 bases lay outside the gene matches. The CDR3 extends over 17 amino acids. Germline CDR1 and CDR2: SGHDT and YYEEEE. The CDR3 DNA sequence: TGTGCCAGCAGCTACTTTTCCGGGACAGAAGTCAATCAGCCCCAGCATTTT. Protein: CASSYFSGTEVNQPQHF.

CDR3 nucleotides: TGTGCCAGCAGTTGGGACAGTTTTTACGAGCAGTACTTC. Amino acids: CASSWDSFYEQYF. The chain links TRBV6-5 to TRBJ2-7; TRBD1 matches at 7 bases. CDR3 length: 13 residues. Germline-derived CDR1 and CDR2 are MNHEY and SVGAGI. V trimming: 4 bases; J trimming: 4 bases; junction bases outside the gene matches: 4.

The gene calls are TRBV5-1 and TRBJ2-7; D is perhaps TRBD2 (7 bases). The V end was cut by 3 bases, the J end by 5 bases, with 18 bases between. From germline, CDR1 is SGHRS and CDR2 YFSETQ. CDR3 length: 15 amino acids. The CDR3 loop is CASSSPGGRADEQYF. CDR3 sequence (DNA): TGCGCCAGCAGCTCCCCCGGGGGGCGCGCCGACGAGCAGTACTTC. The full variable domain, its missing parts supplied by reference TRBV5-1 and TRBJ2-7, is KAGVTQTPRYLIKTRGQQVTLSCSPISGHRSVSWYQQTPGQGLQFLFEYFSETQRNKGNFPGRFSGRQFSNSRSEMNVSTLELGDSALYLCASSSPGGRADEQYFGPGTRLTVT.

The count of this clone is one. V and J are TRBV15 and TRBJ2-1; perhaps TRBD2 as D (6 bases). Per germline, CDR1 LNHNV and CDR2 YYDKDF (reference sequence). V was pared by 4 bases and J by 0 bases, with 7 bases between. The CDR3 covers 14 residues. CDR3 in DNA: TGTGCCACCAGCAAGGACTACTCCTACAATGAGCAGTTCTTC. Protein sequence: CATSKDYSYNEQFF.

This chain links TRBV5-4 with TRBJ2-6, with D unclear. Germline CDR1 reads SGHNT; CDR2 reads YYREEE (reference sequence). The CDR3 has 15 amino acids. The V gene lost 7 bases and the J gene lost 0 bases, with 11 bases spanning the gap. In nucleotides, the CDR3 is TGTGCCAGCCCAACAGTTGGCTCTGGGGCCAACGTCCTGACTTTC. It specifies CASPTVGSGANVLTF.

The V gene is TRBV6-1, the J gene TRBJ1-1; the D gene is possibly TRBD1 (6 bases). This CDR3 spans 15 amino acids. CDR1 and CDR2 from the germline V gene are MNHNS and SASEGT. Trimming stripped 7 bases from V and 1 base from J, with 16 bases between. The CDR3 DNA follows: TGTGCCAGCATCAGAATACAGGGTTCGAACACTGAAGCTTTCTTT. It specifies CASIRIQGSNTEAFF.

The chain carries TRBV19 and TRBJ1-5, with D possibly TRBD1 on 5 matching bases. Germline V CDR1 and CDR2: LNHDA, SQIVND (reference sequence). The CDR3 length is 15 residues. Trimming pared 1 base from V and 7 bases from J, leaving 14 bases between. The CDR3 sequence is CASSIVGGTGQPQHF. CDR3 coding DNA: TGTGCCAGTAGTATAGTCGGGGGTACGGGACAGCCCCAGCATTTT. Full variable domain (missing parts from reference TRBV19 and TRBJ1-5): DGGITQSPKYLFRKEGQNVTLSCEQNLNHDAMYWYRQDPGQGLRLIYYSQIVNDFQKGDIAEGYSVSREKKESFPLTVTSAQKNPTAFYLCASSIVGGTGQPQHFGDGTRLSIL.

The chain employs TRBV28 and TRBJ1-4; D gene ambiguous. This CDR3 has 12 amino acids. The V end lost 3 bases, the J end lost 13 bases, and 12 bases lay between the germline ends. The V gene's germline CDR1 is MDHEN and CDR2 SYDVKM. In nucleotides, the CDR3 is TGTGCCAGCAGTTTTGAGTTTCGTGGACTGTTTTTT. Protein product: CASSFEFRGLFF.

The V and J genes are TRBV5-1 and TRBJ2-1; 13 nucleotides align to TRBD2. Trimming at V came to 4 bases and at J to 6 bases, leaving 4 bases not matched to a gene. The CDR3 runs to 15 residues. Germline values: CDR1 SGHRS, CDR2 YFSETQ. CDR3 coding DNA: TGCGCCAGCAGCCTCGGACTAGCGGGAGCCAATGAGCAGTTCTTC. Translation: CASSLGLAGANEQFF.

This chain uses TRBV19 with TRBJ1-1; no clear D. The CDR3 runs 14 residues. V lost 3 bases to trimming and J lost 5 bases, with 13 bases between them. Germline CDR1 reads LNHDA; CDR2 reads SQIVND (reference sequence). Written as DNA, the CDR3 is TGTGCCAGTAGTATTTCCGGGGTAGATACTGAAGCTTTCTTT. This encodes CASSISGVDTEAFF.

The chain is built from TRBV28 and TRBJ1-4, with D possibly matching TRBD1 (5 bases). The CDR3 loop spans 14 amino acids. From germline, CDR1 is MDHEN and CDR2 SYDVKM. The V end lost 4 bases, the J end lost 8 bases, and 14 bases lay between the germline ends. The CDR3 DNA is TGTGCCAGCAGTTCACACCTGGCAGGGGAAAAACTGTTTTTT. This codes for CASSSHLAGEKLFF.

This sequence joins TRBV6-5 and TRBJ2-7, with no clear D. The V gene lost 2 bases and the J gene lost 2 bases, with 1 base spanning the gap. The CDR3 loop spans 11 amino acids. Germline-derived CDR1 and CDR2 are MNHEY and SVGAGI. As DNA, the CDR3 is TGTGCCAGCAGTTACGCCTACGAGCAGTACTTC. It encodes CASSYAYEQYF.

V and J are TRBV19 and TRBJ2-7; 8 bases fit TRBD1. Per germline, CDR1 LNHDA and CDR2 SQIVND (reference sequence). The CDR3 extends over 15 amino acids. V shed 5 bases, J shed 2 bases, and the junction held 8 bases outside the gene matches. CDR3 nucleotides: TGTGCCAGTAGTCCCGAGACAGGGGCGCCCTACGAGCAGTACTTC. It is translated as CASSPETGAPYEQYF.

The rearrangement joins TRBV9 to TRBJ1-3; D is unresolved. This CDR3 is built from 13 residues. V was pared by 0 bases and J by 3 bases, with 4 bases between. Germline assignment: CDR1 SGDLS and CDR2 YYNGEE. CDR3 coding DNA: TGTGCCAGCAGCGTAGAGGTTGGAAACACCATATATTTT. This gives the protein CASSVEVGNTIYF.

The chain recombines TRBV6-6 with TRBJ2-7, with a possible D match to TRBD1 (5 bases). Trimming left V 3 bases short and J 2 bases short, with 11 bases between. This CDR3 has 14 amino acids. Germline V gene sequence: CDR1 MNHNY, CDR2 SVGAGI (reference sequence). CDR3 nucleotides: TGTGCCAGCAGTTATGAGGAACAGGCCTACGAGCAGTACTTC. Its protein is CASSYEEQAYEQYF.

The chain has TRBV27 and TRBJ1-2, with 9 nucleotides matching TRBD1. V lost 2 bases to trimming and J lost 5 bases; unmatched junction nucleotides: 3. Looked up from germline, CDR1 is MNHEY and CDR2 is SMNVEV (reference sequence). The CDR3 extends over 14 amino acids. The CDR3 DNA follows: TGTGCCAGCAGTTTAGCGGGACAGGGTTATGGCTACACCTTC. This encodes CASSLAGQGYGYTF.

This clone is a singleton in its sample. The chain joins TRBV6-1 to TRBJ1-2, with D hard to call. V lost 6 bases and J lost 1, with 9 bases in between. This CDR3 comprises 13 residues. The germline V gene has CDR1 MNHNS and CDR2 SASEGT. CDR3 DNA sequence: TGTGCCAGCAGAAAAACAAGTAACTATGGCTACACCTTC. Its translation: CASRKTSNYGYTF.

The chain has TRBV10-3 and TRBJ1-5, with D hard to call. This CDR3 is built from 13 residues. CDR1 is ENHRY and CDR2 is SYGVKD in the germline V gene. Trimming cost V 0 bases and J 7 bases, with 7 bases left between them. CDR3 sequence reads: CAISESGGQPQHF. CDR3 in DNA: TGTGCCATCAGTGAGTCAGGAGGCCAGCCCCAGCATTTT.

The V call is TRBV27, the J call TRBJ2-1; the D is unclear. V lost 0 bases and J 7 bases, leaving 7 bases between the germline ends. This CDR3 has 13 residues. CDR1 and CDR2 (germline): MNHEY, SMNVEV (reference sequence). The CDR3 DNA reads TGTGCCAGCAGTTTATCGTTGGGGAATGAGCAGTTCTTC. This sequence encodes CASSLSLGNEQFF.

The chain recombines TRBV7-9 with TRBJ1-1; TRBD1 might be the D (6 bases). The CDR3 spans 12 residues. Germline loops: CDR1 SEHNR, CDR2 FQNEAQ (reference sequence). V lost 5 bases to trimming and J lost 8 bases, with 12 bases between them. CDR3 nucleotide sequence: TGTGCCAGCAGCCAAAGAGGACAGGAAGCTTTCTTT. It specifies CASSQRGQEAFF. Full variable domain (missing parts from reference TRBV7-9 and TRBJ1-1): DTGVSQNPRHKITKRGQNVTFRCDPISEHNRLYWYRQTLGQGPEFLTYFQNEAQLEKSRLLSDRFSAERPKGSFSTLEIQRTEQGDSAMYLCASSQRGQEAFFGQGTRLTVV.

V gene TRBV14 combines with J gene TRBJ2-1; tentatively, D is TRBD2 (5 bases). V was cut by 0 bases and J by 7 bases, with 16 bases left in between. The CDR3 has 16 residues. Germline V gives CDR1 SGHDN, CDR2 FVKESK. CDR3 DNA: TGTGCCAGCAGCCAAGATTTGAGAGGGAGTGAGAATGAGCAGTTCTTC. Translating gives CASSQDLRGSENEQFF.

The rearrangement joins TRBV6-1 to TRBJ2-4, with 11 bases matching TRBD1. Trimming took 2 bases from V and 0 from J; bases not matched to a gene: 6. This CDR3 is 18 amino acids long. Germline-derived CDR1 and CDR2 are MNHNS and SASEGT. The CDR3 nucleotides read TGTGCCAGCAGTGAAAGGACAGGGGGCGAAGGAGCCAAAAACATTCAGTACTTC. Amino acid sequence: CASSERTGGEGAKNIQYF.

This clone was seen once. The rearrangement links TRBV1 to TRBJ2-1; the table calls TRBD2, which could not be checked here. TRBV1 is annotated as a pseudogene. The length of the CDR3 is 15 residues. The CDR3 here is CTSSQGLAGYNEQFF. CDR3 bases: TGCACCAGCAGCCAAGGACTAGCGGGATACAATGAGCAGTTCTTC.

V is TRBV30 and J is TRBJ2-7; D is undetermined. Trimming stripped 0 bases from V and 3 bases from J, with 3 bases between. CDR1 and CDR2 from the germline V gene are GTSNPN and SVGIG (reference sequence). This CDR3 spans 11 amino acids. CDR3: CAWSVNYEQYF. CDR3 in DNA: TGTGCCTGGAGTGTGAACTACGAGCAGTACTTC.

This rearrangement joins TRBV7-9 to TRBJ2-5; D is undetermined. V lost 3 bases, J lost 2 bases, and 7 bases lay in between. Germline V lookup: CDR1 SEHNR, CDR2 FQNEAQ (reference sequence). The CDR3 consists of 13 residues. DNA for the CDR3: TGTGCCAGCAGCTTCGGGTTACAAGAGACCCAGTACTTC. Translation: CASSFGLQETQYF.

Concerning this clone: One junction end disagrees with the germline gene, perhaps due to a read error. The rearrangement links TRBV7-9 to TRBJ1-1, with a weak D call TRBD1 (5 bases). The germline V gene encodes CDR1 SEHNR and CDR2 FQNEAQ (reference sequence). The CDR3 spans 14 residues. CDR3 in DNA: TGTGTCAGCAGCTTAGTCCGGGGCAGCACTGAAGCTTTCTTT. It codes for CVSSLVRGSTEAFF.

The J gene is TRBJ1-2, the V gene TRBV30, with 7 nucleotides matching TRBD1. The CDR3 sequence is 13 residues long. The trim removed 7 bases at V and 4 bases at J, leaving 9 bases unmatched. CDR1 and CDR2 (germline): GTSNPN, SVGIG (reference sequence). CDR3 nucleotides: TGTGCCTTGTCGACAGGGACTCTCTATGGCTACACCTTC. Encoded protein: CALSTGTLYGYTF.

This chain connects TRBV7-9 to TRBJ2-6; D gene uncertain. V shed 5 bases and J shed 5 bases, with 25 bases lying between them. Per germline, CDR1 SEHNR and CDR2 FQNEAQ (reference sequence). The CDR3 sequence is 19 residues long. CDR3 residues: CASSRCKYHDQSRANVLTF. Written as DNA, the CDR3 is TGTGCCAGCAGCAGGTGCAAATACCATGACCAAAGTCGGGCCAACGTCCTGACTTTC.

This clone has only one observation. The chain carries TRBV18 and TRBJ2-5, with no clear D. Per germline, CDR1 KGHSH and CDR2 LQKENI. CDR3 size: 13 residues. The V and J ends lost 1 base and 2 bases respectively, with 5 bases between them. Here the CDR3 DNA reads TGTGCCAGCTCACCACTGGGGCAAGAGACCCAGTACTTC. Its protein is CASSPLGQETQYF. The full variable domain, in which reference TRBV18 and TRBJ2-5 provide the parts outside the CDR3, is NAGVMQNPRHLVRRRGQEARLRCSPMKGHSHVYWYRQLPEEGLKFMVYLQKENIIDESGMPKERFSAEFPKEGPSILRIQQVVRGDSAAYFCASSPLGQETQYFGPGTRLLVL.